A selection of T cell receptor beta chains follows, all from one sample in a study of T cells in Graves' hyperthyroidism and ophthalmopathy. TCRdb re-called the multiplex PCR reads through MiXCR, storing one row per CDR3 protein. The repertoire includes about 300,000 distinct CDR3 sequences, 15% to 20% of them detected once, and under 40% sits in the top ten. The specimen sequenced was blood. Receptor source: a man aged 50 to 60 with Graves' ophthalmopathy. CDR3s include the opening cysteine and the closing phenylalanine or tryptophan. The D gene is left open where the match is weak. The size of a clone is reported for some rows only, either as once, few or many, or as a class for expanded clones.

CASRLGGEAFF	TGTGCCAGTAGACTCGGTGGAGAAGCTTTCTTT	-	-	11	TRBV19	TRBJ1-1
CASRSIVNYGYTF	TGTGCCAGCAGATCTATAGTTAACTATGGCTACACCTTC	-	-	13	TRBV6-1	TRBJ1-2
CASSETGEAFF	TGTGCCAGCAGTGAAACCGGTGAAGCTTTCTTT	-	-	11	TRBV6-1	TRBJ1-1
CASRSPGKNEQFF	TGTGCCAGCAGATCGCCAGGGAAAAATGAGCAGTTCTTC	-	-	13	TRBV6-2/TRBV6-3	TRBJ2-1
CATSRDWTSGSEETQYF	TGTGCCACCAGCAGAGACTGGACTAGCGGGAGTGAAGAGACCCAGTACTTC	-	TRBD2	17	TRBV15	TRBJ2-5
CSVNTGTGTTEAFF	TGCAGCGTTAACACCGGGACAGGGACCACTGAAGCTTTCTTT	few	TRBD1	14	TRBV29-1	TRBJ1-1
CASSAQPPSGSKNEQYF	TGTGCCAGCAGCGCACAACCCCCTAGCGGGAGTAAGAACGAGCAGTACTTC	many	TRBD2	17	TRBV11-1	TRBJ2-7
CASVGGRADSYNEQFF	TGTGCCAGCGTGGGCGGGAGGGCGGACTCCTACAATGAGCAGTTCTTC	few	TRBD2	16	TRBV28	TRBJ2-1
CASSRTGEKLFF	TGTGCCAGCAGTCGGACAGGTGAAAAACTGTTTTTT	many	TRBD1	12	TRBV3-1	TRBJ1-4
CASSLSSGGRNEQFF	TGTGCCAGCAGTTTATCTTCGGGAGGTCGCAATGAGCAGTTCTTC	few	TRBD2	15	TRBV28	TRBJ2-1
CASSPGLDYNEQFF	TGTGCCAGCAGCCCGGGACTAGATTACAATGAGCAGTTCTTC	few	TRBD2	14	TRBV6-1	TRBJ2-1
CASSQWTSGNYNEQFF	TGTGCCAGCAGCCAGTGGACTAGCGGGAACTACAATGAGCAGTTCTTC	-	TRBD2	16	TRBV3-1	TRBJ2-1
CVINEGVWYGYTF	TGTGTTATAAACGAGGGGGTGTGGTATGGCTACACCTTC	many	-	13	TRBV30	TRBJ1-2
CSVVGWDIGTDTQYF	TGCAGCGTTGTAGGTTGGGACATCGGCACAGATACGCAGTATTTT	-	-	15	TRBV29-1	TRBJ2-3
CASSPGQRNEKLFF	TGTGCCAGCAGTCCGGGACAGAGGAATGAAAAACTGTTTTTT	many	TRBD1	14	TRBV2	TRBJ1-4
CASSTTQGASYGYTF	TGTGCCAGTAGTACGACCCAGGGGGCGAGCTATGGCTACACCTTC	-	TRBD1	15	TRBV19	TRBJ1-2
CAWSVPDRGRYGYTF	TGTGCCTGGAGTGTACCGGACAGGGGGCGATATGGCTACACCTTC	-	TRBD1	15	TRBV30	TRBJ1-2
CASSRGYGADTQYF	TGTGCCAGCAGTAGGGGGTACGGAGCAGATACGCAGTATTTT	many	-	14	TRBV27	TRBJ2-3
CASSANRVSTGELFF	TGCGCCAGCAGCGCGAACAGGGTTTCCACCGGGGAGCTGTTTTTT	-	-	15	TRBV5-1	TRBJ2-2
CSVGGGGPYGYTF	TGCAGCGTTGGGGGGGGAGGACCCTATGGCTACACCTTC	few	-	13	TRBV29-1	TRBJ1-2
CASSDFWGYEQYF	TGTGCCAGCAGTGATTTTTGGGGCTACGAGCAGTACTTC	-	-	13	TRBV2	TRBJ2-7
CASSRGEGETQYF	TGTGCCAGCAGCCGCGGGGAGGGAGAGACCCAGTACTTC	-	TRBD2	13	TRBV12-3/TRBV12-4	TRBJ2-5
CASSQKSQGPTETQYF	TGTGCCAGCAGCCAGAAGAGTCAGGGGCCCACAGAGACCCAGTACTTC	many	-	16	TRBV11-2	TRBJ2-5
CSALAETGNQPQHF	TGCAGTGCTCTAGCCGAAACTGGCAATCAGCCCCAGCATTTT	many	-	14	TRBV20-1	TRBJ1-5
CASSPQRIYQETQYF	TGTGCCAGCAGTCCCCAGCGTATATATCAAGAGACCCAGTACTTC	many	-	15	TRBV28	TRBJ2-5
CSVGLATYEQYF	TGCAGCGTCGGACTTGCCACCTACGAGCAGTACTTC	-	-	12	TRBV29-1	TRBJ2-7
CASSLSWAGMGEQYF	TGTGCCAGCAGCTTAAGCTGGGCAGGGATGGGCGAGCAGTACTTC	few	-	15	TRBV7-6	TRBJ2-7
CASSLPVGVGQETQYF	TGTGCCAGCAGCTTACCAGTCGGGGTCGGGCAAGAGACCCAGTACTTC	many	-	16	TRBV7-8	TRBJ2-5
CSAPKTPSGRTDTQYF	TGCAGTGCCCCAAAGACTCCTAGCGGGAGGACAGATACGCAGTATTTT	many	TRBD2	16	TRBV20-1	TRBJ2-3
CASSGPAGAIDGYTF	TGTGCCAGCAGTGGCCCGGCGGGGGCGATTGATGGCTACACCTTC	few	-	15	TRBV6-2/TRBV6-3	TRBJ1-2
CASSELAESYEQYF	TGTGCCAGCAGTGAACTAGCGGAATCCTACGAGCAGTACTTC	-	TRBD2	14	TRBV2	TRBJ2-7
CASSRRGGRAVFTGELFF	TGTGCCAGCAGCCGAAGGGGCGGGAGGGCCGTTTTTACCGGGGAGCTGTTTTTT	-	TRBD2	18	TRBV27	TRBJ2-2
CSVEGTAYEQYF	TGCAGCGTTGAAGGCACAGCCTACGAGCAGTACTTC	few	-	12	TRBV29-1	TRBJ2-7
CASSLMGDMNTEAFF	TGTGCCAGCAGCTTAATGGGAGACATGAACACTGAAGCTTTCTTT	many	-	15	TRBV7-8	TRBJ1-1
CSARDLILAGGELFF	TGCAGTGCTAGAGACCTTATTCTAGCGGGAGGGGAGCTGTTTTTT	-	TRBD2	15	TRBV20-1	TRBJ2-2
CAGSPFVSKHYEQYF	TGTGCCGGCAGTCCCTTTGTCTCAAAGCACTACGAGCAGTACTTC	once	-	15	TRBV6-1	TRBJ2-7
CASSSAASYEQYF	TGTGCCAGCAGCTCAGCCGCAAGCTACGAGCAGTACTTC	many	-	13	TRBV11-2	TRBJ2-7
CSAREGGTGDGYTF	TGCAGTGCTAGAGAGGGAGGGACAGGGGATGGCTACACCTTC	many	TRBD1	14	TRBV20-1	TRBJ1-2
CASRRDRGRDTQYF	TGTGCCAGCAGACGAGACAGGGGGCGTGATACGCAGTATTTT	-	TRBD1	14	TRBV5-6	TRBJ2-3
CASSSWLQETQYF	TGTGCCAGCAGCTCATGGCTCCAAGAGACCCAGTACTTC	many	-	13	TRBV5-7	TRBJ2-5
CASSLGTSGSENEQFF	TGTGCCAGCAGTCTCGGGACTAGCGGGAGTGAAAATGAGCAGTTCTTC	many	TRBD2	16	TRBV13	TRBJ2-1
CASSDLYPGANVLTF	TGTGCCAGCAGCGACCTATATCCTGGGGCCAACGTCCTGACTTTC	few	-	15	TRBV9	TRBJ2-6
CSAPLAGAGVNTEAFF	TGCAGTGCTCCACTAGCGGGGGCTGGGGTGAACACTGAAGCTTTCTTT	-	-	16	TRBV20-1	TRBJ1-1
CASSSTGEYSNQPQHF	TGTGCCAGCAGTTCGACAGGGGAGTATAGCAATCAGCCCCAGCATTTT	-	TRBD1	16	TRBV27	TRBJ1-5
CSASTGNQPQHF	TGCAGTGCCTCGACGGGCAATCAGCCCCAGCATTTT	many	-	12	TRBV20-1	TRBJ1-5
CASSPDPHNQPQHF	TGTGCCAGCAGTCCGGACCCGCACAATCAGCCCCAGCATTTT	many	-	14	TRBV28	TRBJ1-5
CASSRQLANYGYTF	TGTGCCAGTAGCAGACAGTTAGCTAACTATGGCTACACCTTC	few	-	14	TRBV19	TRBJ1-2
CASSSLKENIQYF	TGTGCCAGCAGCTCCCTAAAGGAAAACATTCAGTACTTC	many	-	13	TRBV11-2	TRBJ2-4
CASSQNPTTGYGYTF	TGTGCCAGCAGCCAAAACCCAACGACAGGGTATGGCTACACCTTC	once	TRBD1	15	TRBV11-2	TRBJ1-2